The TCR beta chain described here comes from a study of human CD8 memory T cell subsets. Cells that were CCR7+ PD-1- TIGIT- were defined as the stem-like memory CD8+ T cell population, referred to as TSTEM. A negative magnetic separation step was used to enrich total CD8+ T cells. Extraction drew RNA from duplicate vials of approximately 150,000 sorted CD8+ T cells for each subset. Libraries of TCR beta chains were produced by 5' RACE (UMI-labeled). TCRdb re-called the 5' RACE reads; every CDR3 protein appears as one record, without DNA. This sample's table has thousands of distinct CDR3 sequences. The V gene's germline CDR1 is MNHEY and CDR2 SMNVEV (reference sequence). The CDR3 spans 15 residues.

The receptor was isolated from a human donor in good health. Sequencing was carried out using CD8+ stem-like memory T cells (TSCM and TCM) sorted from PBMCs. As to subset: stem-like memory CD8 T cells (TSTEM), CCR7+ PD-1- TIGIT-. J is TRBJ1-1 and V is TRBV27. The CDR3: CASSPTGFMNTEAFF.